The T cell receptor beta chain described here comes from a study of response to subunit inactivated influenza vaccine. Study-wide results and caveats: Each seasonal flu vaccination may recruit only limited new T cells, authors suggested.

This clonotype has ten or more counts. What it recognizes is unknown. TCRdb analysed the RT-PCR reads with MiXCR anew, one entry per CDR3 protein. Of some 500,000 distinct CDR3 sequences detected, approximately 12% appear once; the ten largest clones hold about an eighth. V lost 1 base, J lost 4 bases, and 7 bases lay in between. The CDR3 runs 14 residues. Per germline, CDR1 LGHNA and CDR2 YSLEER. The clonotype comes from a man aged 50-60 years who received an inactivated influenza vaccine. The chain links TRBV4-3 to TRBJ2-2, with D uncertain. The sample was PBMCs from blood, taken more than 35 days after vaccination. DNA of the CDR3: TGCGCCAGCAGCCAAGGACTCGCCACCGGGGAGCTGTTTTTT. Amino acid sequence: CASSQGLATGELFF.